Each of the 22 T cell receptor beta chains below was sequenced from the same sample in a study of blood T cell repertoires in COVID-19. Measured with immunoSEQ multiplex PCR; TCRdb has only the in-frame clones, and not every one. Among some 350,000 clones listed, approximately 89% were seen once. Sequencing was carried out using PBMCs or T cells enriched from blood (not recorded which). The receptors were sampled from a woman aged 25 to 45 who had recovered from COVID-19.

This clone appeared a single time. The chain recombines TRBV7-3 with TRBJ2-2; TRBD2 matches at 9 bases. Germline CDR1 reads SGHTA; CDR2 reads FQGTGA. V gave up 0 bases and J gave up 6 bases; unmatched junction bases: 2. The CDR3 totals 15 residues. The CDR3: CASSLTSGGPGELFF. The CDR3, as DNA: TGTGCCAGCAGCTTAACTAGCGGGGGACCCGGGGAGCTGTTTTTT.

This clone was counted a single time. The chain carries TRBV5-4 and TRBJ1-1; D is perhaps TRBD1 (5 bases). Trimming pared 4 bases from V and 7 bases from J, leaving 11 bases between. Germline loops: CDR1 SGHNT, CDR2 YYREEE (reference sequence). The CDR3 runs 12 residues. CDR3 sequence: CASSRQRGEAFF. The CDR3 bases are TGTGCCAGCAGCAGACAAAGGGGTGAAGCTTTCTTT.

This chain uses TRBV12-5 with TRBJ2-5; 7 bases fit TRBD2. This CDR3 contains 15 residues. The V segment lost 0 bases and the J segment 5 bases; nucleotides outside the gene matches: 6. CDR1 and CDR2 from the germline V gene are LGHNT and FRNRAP. CDR3 nucleotides: TGTGCTAGTGGTTTGGTATGGGGGGGTCCCGAGACCCAGTACTTC. It codes for CASGLVWGGPETQYF.

The V gene is TRBV6-6, the J gene TRBJ2-1; weak D call: TRBD2 (7 bases). Looked up from germline, CDR1 is MNHNY and CDR2 is SVGAGI (reference sequence). V dropped 4 bases and J dropped 2 bases, with 12 bases sitting between them. The CDR3 loop spans 15 amino acids. The CDR3: CASSSRGPPYNEQFF. As DNA, the CDR3 is TGTGCCAGCAGTTCGCGGGGGCCGCCCTACAATGAGCAGTTCTTC.

The CDR3 loop reads CASSQDPGNTEAFF. CDR3 DNA sequence: TGCGCCAGCAGCCAAGATCCCGGGAACACTGAAGCTTTCTTT. J is TRBJ1-1 and V is TRBV4-1; D is ambiguous. V dropped 0 bases and J dropped 1 base, with 6 bases sitting between them. Germline assignment: CDR1 MGHRA and CDR2 YSYEKL. This CDR3 has 14 amino acids.

The chain carries TRBV12-3 or TRBV12-4 and TRBJ1-1; D is ambiguous. The ends were cut back, 6 bases at V and 0 bases at J, with 8 bases in the middle. This CDR3 contains 13 residues. In nucleotides, the CDR3 is TGTGCCAGCAGGAATGGGCTGAACACTGAAGCTTTCTTT. Protein: CASRNGLNTEAFF.

The chain employs TRBV19 and TRBJ1-2, with 7 bases matching TRBD1. Germline assignment: CDR1 LNHDA and CDR2 SQIVND (reference sequence). With V trimmed by 5 bases and J by 7 bases, 7 bases remained unmatched. This CDR3 is 13 amino acids long. The DNA of the CDR3 is TGTGCCAGTAGTGCACAGGGGCGGGGTGGCTACACCTTC. The encoded protein is CASSAQGRGGYTF. The variable domain in full, with the rest retrieved from reference TRBV19 and TRBJ1-2, is DGGITQSPKYLFRKEGQNVTLSCEQNLNHDAMYWYRQDPGQGLRLIYYSQIVNDFQKGDIAEGYSVSREKKESFPLTVTSAQKNPTAFYLCASSAQGRGGYTFGSGTRLTVV.

The chain has TRBV13 and TRBJ2-5; 10 bases line up with TRBD2. V gave up 0 bases and J gave up 5 bases; unmatched junction bases: 12. The CDR3 spans 18 residues. Looked up from germline, CDR1 is PRHDT and CDR2 is FYEKMQ (reference sequence). For the CDR3, the DNA is TGTGCCAGCAGCTTAGGCACGACTAGCGGGTCGAGGGGGGAGACCCAGTACTTC. Residues: CASSLGTTSGSRGETQYF. The full variable domain, with the rest looked up from reference TRBV13 and TRBJ2-5, is AAGVIQSPRHLIKEKRETATLKCYPIPRHDTVYWYQQGPGQDPQFLISFYEKMQSDKGSIPDRFSAQQFSDYHSELNMSSLELGDSALYFCASSLGTTSGSRGETQYFGPGTRLLVL.

The J gene is TRBJ1-3, the V gene TRBV11-2, with a weak D call TRBD1 (6 bases). The CDR3 is 14 amino acids. Germline V gives CDR1 SGHAT, CDR2 FQNNGV. Trimming left V 5 bases short and J 3 bases short, with 11 bases between. The CDR3 reads CASSMARGGNTIYF. The CDR3 bases are TGTGCCAGCAGCATGGCCAGGGGTGGAAACACCATATATTTT.

The rearrangement links TRBV7-2 to TRBJ2-3; 10 bases are a match to TRBD2. Germline V lookup: CDR1 SGHTA, CDR2 FQGNSA. Unmatched junction bases numbered 6, after V lost 6 bases and J lost 3 bases. CDR3 length equals 15 residues. CDR3: CASSFLAGGTDTQYF. The CDR3 DNA is TGTGCCAGCAGTTTCTTAGCGGGGGGTACAGATACGCAGTATTTT.

For the CDR3, the DNA is TGTGCCAGTTTAGAGAACACTGAAGCTTTCTTT. Protein sequence: CASLENTEAFF. The chain joins TRBV19 to TRBJ1-1; no firm D call. Germline V gene data show CDR1 as LNHDA and CDR2 as SQIVND (reference sequence). Trimming took 8 bases from V and 1 from J, leaving 5 bases between them. The CDR3 spans 11 residues.

CDR3 DNA: TGTGCCAGCAGCTCGGGACAGGGAAACGCTGAAGCTTTCTTT. Translating gives CASSSGQGNAEAFF. The V and J genes are TRBV7-3 and TRBJ1-1; 9 nucleotides agree with TRBD1. This CDR3 contains 14 residues. Losses at the gene ends were 4 bases for V and 6 bases for J; bases not matched to a gene: 6. Germline values: CDR1 SGHTA, CDR2 FQGTGA.

V and J are TRBV5-1 and TRBJ2-1; the match to TRBD2 covers 10 bases. V lost 0 bases and J lost 7; bases outside the gene matches: 4. The germline CDR1 and CDR2 sequences are SGHRS and YFSETQ. The CDR3 is 15 residues long. In DNA, the CDR3 is TGCGCCAGCAGCTTGGATCTAGCGGGGGATAATGAGCAGTTCTTC. Protein sequence: CASSLDLAGDNEQFF.

V usage is TRBV25-1 and J usage is TRBJ2-7; D is undetermined. CDR3 length: 13 residues. Looked up from germline, CDR1 is MGHDK and CDR2 is SYGVNS. The ends were cut back, 3 bases at V and 1 base at J, with 7 bases in the middle. CDR3: CASSEIGSYEQYF. CDR3 nucleotide sequence: TGTGCCAGCAGTGAGATCGGGTCCTACGAGCAGTACTTC.

This clone was detected only once. The chain links TRBV3-1 (or the pseudogene TRBV3-2) to TRBJ2-7; tentatively, D is TRBD1 (6 bases). Germline-derived CDR1 and CDR2 are LGHDT and YNNKEL (reference sequence). Trimming cost V 4 bases and J 5 bases, with 15 bases left between them. The CDR3 extends over 14 amino acids. Here the CDR3 DNA reads TGTGCCAGCAGCCGAAGGCAGGGGCTGGACGAGCAGTACTTC. This sequence encodes CASSRRQGLDEQYF.

The rearrangement links TRBV7-3 to TRBJ1-2; perhaps TRBD1 as D (5 bases). This CDR3 contains 13 residues. The V end lost 2 bases, the J end lost 8 bases, and 12 bases lay between the germline ends. CDR1 is SGHTA and CDR2 is FQGTGA in the germline V gene. For the CDR3, the DNA is TGTGCCAGCAGCTTAGGGCAGGGTTACGGCTACACCTTC. It translates to CASSLGQGYGYTF. Combining the CDR3 with reference TRBV7-3 and TRBJ1-2 gives the whole variable domain GAGVSQTPSNKVTEKGKYVELRCDPISGHTALYWYRQSLGQGPEFLIYFQGTGAADDSGLPNDRFFAVRPEGSVSTLKIQRTERGDSAVYLCASSLGQGYGYTFGSGTRLTVV.

The chain joins TRBV29-1 to TRBJ1-1; the match to TRBD1 covers 7 bases. V lost 5 bases and J lost 4; bases outside the gene matches: 10. Germline lookup yields CDR1 SQVTM and CDR2 ANQGSEA. The CDR3 consists of 14 residues. CDR3 residues: CSVNRGIGGTEAFF. CDR3 DNA: TGCAGCGTTAACAGGGGAATCGGGGGCACTGAAGCTTTCTTT.

The chain couples TRBV7-2 to TRBJ1-2; D is uncertain. Germline V gene data show CDR1 as SGHTA and CDR2 as FQGNSA. The CDR3 covers 14 residues. V was clipped by 1 base and J by 4 bases, with 10 bases between them. The CDR3 bases are TGTGCCAGCAGCTTAGATGTGGGGAGCTATGGCTACACCTTC. As protein: CASSLDVGSYGYTF.

The chain has TRBV13 and TRBJ1-1; D perhaps matches TRBD1 (5 bases). V lost 4 bases to trimming and J lost 3 bases, with 15 bases between them. Per germline, CDR1 PRHDT and CDR2 FYEKMQ (reference sequence). The CDR3 is 15 residues long. The CDR3 here is CASSSSRTTDTEAFF. The CDR3 bases are TGTGCCAGCAGCTCATCACGGACAACCGACACTGAAGCTTTCTTT. The whole variable domain, remainder taken from reference TRBV13 and TRBJ1-1, is AAGVIQSPRHLIKEKRETATLKCYPIPRHDTVYWYQQGPGQDPQFLISFYEKMQSDKGSIPDRFSAQQFSDYHSELNMSSLELGDSALYFCASSSSRTTDTEAFFGQGTRLTVV.

V usage is TRBV21-1 and J usage is TRBJ1-5; the table's D call, TRBD1, has no DNA check behind it. TRBV21-1 is described as a pseudogene. The CDR3 contains 17 residues. The CDR3 sequence: CASSSVGGTGGNQPQHF. CDR3 in DNA: TGTGCCAGCAGCTCTGTTGGGGGGACAGGGGGCAATCAGCCCCAGCATTTT.

The chain carries TRBV14 and TRBJ2-3; D is unresolved. V shed 1 base and J shed 1 base, with 12 bases lying between them. The CDR3 extends over 16 amino acids. CDR1 SGHDN and CDR2 FVKESK come from the germline V gene. The CDR3 spells CASSQGSPGGTDTQYF. In DNA form, the CDR3 reads TGTGCCAGCAGCCAAGGTAGTCCCGGAGGCACAGATACGCAGTATTTT.

The V gene is TRBV5-1, the J gene TRBJ1-6, with D perhaps TRBD1 (5 bases). The CDR3 is 15 amino acids. CDR1 is SGHRS and CDR2 is YFSETQ in the germline V gene. V gave up 6 bases and J gave up 7 bases, with 17 bases separating them. The CDR3 region is CASTPRGDFNSPLHF. The CDR3 nucleotides are TGCGCCAGCACCCCCCGGGGGGATTTCAATTCACCCCTCCACTTT.